These 16 T cell receptor beta chains were sequenced from one sample in a study of control samples from healthy donors and cancer patients (dated by TCRdb to 2020 to 2021). Library preparation employed the immunoSEQ multiplex PCR assay. TCRdb carries this immuneACCESS record with in-frame sequences only. Its versions omit some clonotypes, under half of them owing to an unresolved V gene in the studies checked, with the rest unexplained. This sample comprises about 170,000 clones, roughly 91% of them detected only once. The ten largest clones take up approximately 1.6% of the sample. The sample consisted of blood. The receptors stem from a woman in her thirties in good health.

The chain employs TRBV10-3 and TRBJ1-1, with TRBD1 identical over 9 bases. The germline gives CDR1 ENHRY, CDR2 SYGVKD. V lost 11 bases to trimming and J lost 6 bases; unmatched junction nucleotides: 7. This CDR3 has 12 residues. The CDR3 bases are TGTGCCGCCGGGACAGGGATGCCTGAAGCTTTCTTT. This gives the protein CAAGTGMPEAFF.

The rearrangement links TRBV7-9 to TRBJ2-3; D gene unclear. Trimming shortened V by 3 bases and J by 5 bases, and 6 bases separated the two germline ends. Germline CDR1 reads SEHNR; CDR2 reads FQNEAQ (reference sequence). The CDR3 loop spans 12 amino acids. The CDR3 spells CASSLTRDTQYF. CDR3 bases: TGTGCCAGCAGCTTGACACGAGATACGCAGTATTTT.

This CDR3 is CASSFGETQYF. CDR3 nucleotide sequence: TGTGCCAGCAGCTTTGGGGAGACCCAGTACTTC. This rearrangement joins TRBV7-9 to TRBJ2-5; no clear D. The CDR3 loop spans 11 amino acids. The germline V gene has CDR1 SEHNR and CDR2 FQNEAQ (reference sequence). The ends were cut back, 3 bases at V and 5 bases at J, with 4 bases in the middle.

The chain joins TRBV13 to TRBJ2-7, with D hard to call. Germline V gives CDR1 PRHDT, CDR2 FYEKMQ (reference sequence). The CDR3 runs 13 residues. Trimming cost V 2 bases and J 2 bases, with 7 bases left between them. CDR3: CASSLSTTYEQYF. The CDR3 bases are TGTGCCAGCAGCTTAAGCACCACCTACGAGCAGTACTTC.

Worth noting for this clone: The same CDR3 can be traced to other DNA sequences in this sample. The chain joins TRBV6-2 or TRBV6-3 to TRBJ1-5; 7 bases agree with TRBD1. This CDR3 has 14 amino acids. Germline V gene lookup returns CDR1 MNHEY and CDR2 SVGEGT. The ends lost 5 bases at V and 4 bases at J; junction bases unmatched: 5. CDR3 nucleotide sequence: TGTGCCAGCAGTCCCGGGACAGAGAATCAGCCCCAGCATTTT. Translated: CASSPGTENQPQHF.

The chain carries TRBV11-2 and TRBJ1-1; D is unclear. The germline V gene has CDR1 SGHAT and CDR2 FQNNGV. This CDR3 has 11 residues. The germline V and J ends were trimmed by 5 bases and 3 bases, with 4 bases remaining between them. The CDR3 spells CASSTYTEAFF. CDR3 in DNA: TGTGCCAGCAGCACCTACACTGAAGCTTTCTTT.

The V gene is TRBV27, the J gene TRBJ1-6; D remains ambiguous. V was shortened by 7 bases and J by 4 bases, with 8 bases between the two germline ends. Per the germline V gene, CDR1 is MNHEY and CDR2 is SMNVEV (reference sequence). The CDR3 is 13 residues long. The CDR3 coding sequence is TGTGCCAGCACAGGTGTTTATAATTCACCCCTCCACTTT. Amino acid sequence: CASTGVYNSPLHF.

On this clone itself: Within the sample, other DNA sequences also encode this same CDR3. V usage is TRBV6-4 and J usage is TRBJ2-2; D not resolved. From germline, CDR1 is MRHNA and CDR2 SNTAGT. Trimming pared 2 bases from V and 2 bases from J, leaving 3 bases between. This CDR3 comprises 13 residues. The CDR3 loop reads CASSDGNTGELFF. CDR3 nucleotide sequence: TGTGCCAGCAGTGACGGAAACACCGGGGAGCTGTTTTTT.

The chain carries TRBV10-3 and TRBJ2-7; D gene uncertain. Trimming pared 4 bases from V and 0 bases from J, leaving 10 bases between. The CDR3 runs to 14 residues. Germline assignment: CDR1 ENHRY and CDR2 SYGVKD. CDR3 nucleotides: TGTGCCATCAGTGCCCTCCCGAGCTCCTACGAGCAGTACTTC. Protein product: CAISALPSSYEQYF.

The V call is TRBV5-1, the J call TRBJ1-1, with D uncertain. The CDR3 has 12 residues. V was shortened by 4 bases and J by 8 bases, with 12 bases between the two germline ends. CDR1 is SGHRS and CDR2 is YFSETQ in the germline V gene. For the CDR3, the DNA is TGCGCCAGCAGCCTAGACACCACCGAAGCTTTCTTT. This gives the protein CASSLDTTEAFF.

The table lists this clone with a count of one. This sequence joins TRBV7-8 and TRBJ1-3; D may be TRBD1 (5 bases). The CDR3 consists of 15 residues. The germline V and J ends were trimmed by 5 bases and 0 bases, with 11 bases remaining between them. Per germline, CDR1 SGHVS and CDR2 FQNEAQ. CDR3 nucleotide sequence: TGTGCCAGCAGCACACAGGTCCTCTCTGGAAACACCATATATTTT. Amino acids: CASSTQVLSGNTIYF. The variable domain in full, with the rest retrieved from reference TRBV7-8 and TRBJ1-3, is GAGVSQSPRYKVAKRGQDVALRCDPISGHVSLFWYQQALGQGPEFLTYFQNEAQLDKSGLPSDRFFAERPEGSVSTLKIQRTQQEDSAVYLCASSTQVLSGNTIYFGEGSWLTVV.

The genes are TRBV4-1 and TRBJ2-1, with no clear D. There are 16 residues in the CDR3. Germline CDR1 and CDR2: MGHRA and YSYEKL. Trimming pared 1 base from V and 0 bases from J, leaving 10 bases between. The CDR3 is CASSQVDLISYNEQFF. The CDR3 nucleotides read TGCGCCAGCAGCCAAGTCGATCTAATCTCCTACAATGAGCAGTTCTTC.

The DNA of the CDR3 is TGCAGCGTTGCGTCAGGCCAAGAGACCCAGTACTTC. Residues: CSVASGQETQYF. The chain is built from TRBV29-1 and TRBJ2-5; unclear D gene. CDR1 SQVTM and CDR2 ANQGSEA come from the germline V gene. Between the trimmed V and J ends, which lost 4 bases and 1 base, there was a span of 7 bases. This CDR3 has 12 residues.

This clone was picked up one time. The chain uses TRBV5-4 and TRBJ2-7; 10 nucleotides line up with TRBD1. The V and J ends lost 4 bases and 5 bases, in that order; junction bases with no gene match: 3. The germline V gene has CDR1 SGHNT and CDR2 YYREEE (reference sequence). This CDR3 has 13 amino acids. The CDR3 DNA reads TGTGCCAGCAGCGTGGGGACAGGGGACGAGCAGTACTTC. Protein sequence: CASSVGTGDEQYF.

CDR3 loop: CASSRTGTRPVGYTF. The CDR3 DNA follows: TGTGCCAGTAGTAGGACCGGGACAAGGCCAGTTGGCTACACCTTC. V usage is TRBV19 and J usage is TRBJ1-2; the D gene is possibly TRBD1 (6 bases). Per germline, CDR1 LNHDA and CDR2 SQIVND (reference sequence). Trimming took 4 bases from V and 7 from J, leaving 19 bases between them. The length of the CDR3 is 15 residues. Full variable domain (outside the CDR3, taken from reference TRBV19 and TRBJ1-2): DGGITQSPKYLFRKEGQNVTLSCEQNLNHDAMYWYRQDPGQGLRLIYYSQIVNDFQKGDIAEGYSVSREKKESFPLTVTSAQKNPTAFYLCASSRTGTRPVGYTFGSGTRLTVV.

This clone has only one observation. The chain links TRBV13 to TRBJ2-7; unclear D gene. Germline lookup yields CDR1 PRHDT and CDR2 FYEKMQ (reference sequence). The CDR3 covers 13 residues. The V end lost 0 bases, the J end lost 6 bases, and 9 bases lay between the germline ends. CDR3 sequence (DNA): TGTGCCAGCAGCTTAGGGCGTCTTATCGAGCAGTACTTC. Translating it yields CASSLGRLIEQYF.